Detailed here is one TCR beta chain. The junction departs from the called germline gene at one end, perhaps through a read error. TCRdb recomputed calls from the PCR reads with MiXCR, one row per CDR3 protein. The sample consists of about 10,000 distinct CDR3 sequences, about three fifths of them appearing once. This sample was taken from a study of tumor-infiltrating lymphocytes in oesophageal squamous cell carcinoma. The germline gives CDR1 SGHVS, CDR2 FQNEAQ. The CDR3 runs to 13 residues. The sequence derives from a female donor with esophageal squamous cell carcinoma. The chain carries TRBV7-8 and TRBJ2-5; tentatively, D is TRBD1 (6 bases). The sample comprised esophageal tumor tissue. The CDR3 nucleotides are TGTGCCAGCAGCTCGCAGGGCCACAGGGTAAAGGACTTC. Encoded protein: CASSSQGHRVKDF.